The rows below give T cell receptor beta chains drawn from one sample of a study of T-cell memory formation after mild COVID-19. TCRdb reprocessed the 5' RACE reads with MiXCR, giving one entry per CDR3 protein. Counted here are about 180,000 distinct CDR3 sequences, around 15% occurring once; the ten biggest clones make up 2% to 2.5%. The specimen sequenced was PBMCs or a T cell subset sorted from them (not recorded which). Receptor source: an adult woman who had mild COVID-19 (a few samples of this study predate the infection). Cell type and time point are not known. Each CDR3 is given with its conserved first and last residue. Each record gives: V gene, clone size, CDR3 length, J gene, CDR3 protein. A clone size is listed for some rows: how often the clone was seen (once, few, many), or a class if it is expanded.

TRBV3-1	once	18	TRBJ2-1	CASSQDEGTSGVHNEQFF
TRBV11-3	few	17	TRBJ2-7	CASSSPGQRTLSYEQYF
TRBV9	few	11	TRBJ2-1	CASSLGTVPYF
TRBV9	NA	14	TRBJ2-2	CASSVVQDTGELFF
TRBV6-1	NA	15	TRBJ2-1	CASSSLAGGLNEQFF
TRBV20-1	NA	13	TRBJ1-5	CSARAGPNQPQHF
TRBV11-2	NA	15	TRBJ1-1	CASKIGTSGNTEAFF
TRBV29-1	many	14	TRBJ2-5	CSALGQGAGKTQYF
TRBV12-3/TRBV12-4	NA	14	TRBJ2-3	CASSRRGRDDTQYF
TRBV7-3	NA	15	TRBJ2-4	CASSVRETEGNIQYF
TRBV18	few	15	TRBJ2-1	CASSPQTGLTNEQFF
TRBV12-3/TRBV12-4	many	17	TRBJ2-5	CASSFPLAGAYQETQYF
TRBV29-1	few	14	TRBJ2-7	CSVESDRVQGEQYF
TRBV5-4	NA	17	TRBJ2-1	CASSSAQGRSSYNEQFF